One T cell receptor (beta chain) is described in this entry. The data originate from a study of T cell responses to AZD1222 COVID-19 vaccine. Germline loops: CDR1 SGHTA, CDR2 FQGTGA. The CDR3 runs to 15 residues. J gave up 7 bases and V 5 bases, and 12 bases lay outside the gene matches. Using immunoSEQ multiplex PCR, the repertoire was profiled, and TCRdb retains in-frame clones only, with some absent. The table lists more than 95,000 clones, 86% of them singletons. The origin of this receptor is an adult who received the MenACWY meningococcal vaccine as a control. The sample here was peripheral blood, taken 28 days after the second dose of the MenACWY control vaccine. V usage is TRBV7-3 and J usage is TRBJ1-2, with 8 positions matching TRBD1. The CDR3 nucleotides read TGTGCCAGCAGCCCAGACAGGGGAGGGCGCGGTGGCTACACCTTC. Translated, it gives CASSPDRGGRGGYTF.